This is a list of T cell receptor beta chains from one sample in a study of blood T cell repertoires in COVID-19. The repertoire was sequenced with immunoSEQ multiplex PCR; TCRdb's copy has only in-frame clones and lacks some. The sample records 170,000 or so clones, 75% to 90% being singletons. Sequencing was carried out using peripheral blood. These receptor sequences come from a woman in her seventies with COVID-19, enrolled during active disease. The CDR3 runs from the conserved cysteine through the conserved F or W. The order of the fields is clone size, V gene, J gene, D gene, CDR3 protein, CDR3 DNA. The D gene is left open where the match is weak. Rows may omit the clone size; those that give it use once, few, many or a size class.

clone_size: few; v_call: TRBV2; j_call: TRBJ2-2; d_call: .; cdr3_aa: CASGRLFSNTGELFF; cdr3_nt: TGTGCCAGCGGGAGGCTTTTTTCGAACACCGGGGAGCTGTTTTTT
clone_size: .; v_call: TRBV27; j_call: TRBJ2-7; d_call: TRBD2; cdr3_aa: CASSPAGGPTADEQYF; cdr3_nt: TGTGCCAGCAGTCCCGCGGGAGGCCCTACTGCGGACGAGCAGTACTTC
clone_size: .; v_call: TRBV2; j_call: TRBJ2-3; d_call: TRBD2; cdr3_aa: CASTPGGVARTDTQYF; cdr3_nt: TGTGCCAGCACCCCGGGGGGAGTTGCCCGCACAGATACGCAGTATTTT
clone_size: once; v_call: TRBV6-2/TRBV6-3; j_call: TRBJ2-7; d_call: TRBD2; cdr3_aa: CASSYSSGKSSYEQYF; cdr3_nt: TGTGCCAGCAGTTACTCCAGCGGGAAAAGCTCCTACGAGCAGTACTTC
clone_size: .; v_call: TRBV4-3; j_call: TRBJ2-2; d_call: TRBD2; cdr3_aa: CASSQADSGSISTGELFF; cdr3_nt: TGCGCCAGCAGCCAAGCGGACAGCGGGAGTATCAGCACCGGGGAGCTGTTTTTT
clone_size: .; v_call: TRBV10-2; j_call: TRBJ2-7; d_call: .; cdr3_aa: CASSDLGAGSYEQYF; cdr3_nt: TGCGCCAGCAGTGATCTGGGAGCAGGCTCCTACGAGCAGTACTTC
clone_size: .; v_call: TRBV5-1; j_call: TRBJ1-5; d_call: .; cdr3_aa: CASSLTGLREQPQHF; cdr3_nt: TGCGCCAGCAGCTTAACAGGGTTAAGGGAGCAGCCCCAGCATTTT
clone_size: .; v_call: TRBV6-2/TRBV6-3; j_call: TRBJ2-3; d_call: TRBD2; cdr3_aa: CASSYRVVAGVKITDTQYF; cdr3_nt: TGTGCCAGCAGTTACCGGGTCGTGGCGGGAGTAAAAATCACAGATACGCAGTATTTT
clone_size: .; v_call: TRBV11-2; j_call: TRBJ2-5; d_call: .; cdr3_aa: CASSLGGPETQYF; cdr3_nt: TGTGCCAGCAGCTTAGGGGGGCCAGAGACCCAGTACTTC
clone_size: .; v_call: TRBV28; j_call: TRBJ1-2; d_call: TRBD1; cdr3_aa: CASSGSETGDYGYTF; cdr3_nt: TGTGCCAGCAGTGGGTCCGAGACAGGGGATTATGGCTACACCTTC
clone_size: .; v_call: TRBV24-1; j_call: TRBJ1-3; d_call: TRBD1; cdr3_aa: CATSDFGQGDGNTIYF; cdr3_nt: TGTGCCACCAGTGATTTCGGGCAGGGGGATGGAAACACCATATATTTT
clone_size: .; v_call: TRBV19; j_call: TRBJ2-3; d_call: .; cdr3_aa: CASSINLGVGATDTQYF; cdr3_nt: TGTGCCAGTAGTATAAATCTCGGAGTAGGGGCCACAGATACGCAGTATTTT
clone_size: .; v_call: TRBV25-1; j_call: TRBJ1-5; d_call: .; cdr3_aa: CASSEAGSNQPQHF; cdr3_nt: TGTGCCAGCAGTGAGGCAGGTAGCAATCAGCCCCAGCATTTT
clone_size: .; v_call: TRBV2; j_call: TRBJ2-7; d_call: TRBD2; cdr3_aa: CASSAPLAGGTYEQYF; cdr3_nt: TGTGCCAGCAGTGCCCCCTTAGCGGGAGGGACCTACGAGCAGTACTTC
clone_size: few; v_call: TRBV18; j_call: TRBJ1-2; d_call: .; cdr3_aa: CASSLVDSNYGYTF; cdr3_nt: TGTGCCAGCTCGCTGGTGGACAGTAACTATGGCTACACCTTC
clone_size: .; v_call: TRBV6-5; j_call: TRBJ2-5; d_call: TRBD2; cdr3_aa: CASSPFGGVQETQYF; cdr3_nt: TGTGCCAGCAGCCCGTTTGGGGGGGTACAAGAGACCCAGTACTTC
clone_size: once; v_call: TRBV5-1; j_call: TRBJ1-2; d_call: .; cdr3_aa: CASSPGGERFGNYGYTF; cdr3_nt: TGCGCCAGCAGTCCCGGCGGAGAACGGTTCGGCAACTATGGCTACACCTTC
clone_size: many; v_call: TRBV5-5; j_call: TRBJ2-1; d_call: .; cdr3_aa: CASSLLITGLYNEQFF; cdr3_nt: TGTGCCAGCAGCTTGTTGATAACAGGGCTCTACAATGAGCAGTTCTTC
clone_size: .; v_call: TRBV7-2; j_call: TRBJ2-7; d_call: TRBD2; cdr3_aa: CASSLAGTTSSYEQYF; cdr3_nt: TGTGCCAGCAGCTTAGCCGGGACTACAAGCTCCTACGAGCAGTACTTC
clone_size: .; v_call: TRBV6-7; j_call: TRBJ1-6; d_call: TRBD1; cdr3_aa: CASSYSDRGRDNSPLHF; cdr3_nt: TGTGCCAGCAGTTACTCGGACAGGGGGCGGGATAATTCACCCCTCCACTTT
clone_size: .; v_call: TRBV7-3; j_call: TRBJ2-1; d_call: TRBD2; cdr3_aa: CASSNSGSSNEQFF; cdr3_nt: TGTGCCAGCAGCAATAGCGGGAGCTCCAATGAGCAGTTCTTC
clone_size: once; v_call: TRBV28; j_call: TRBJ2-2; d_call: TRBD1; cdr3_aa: CASSDRGVTGELFF; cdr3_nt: TGTGCCAGCTCAGACAGGGGTGTAACCGGGGAGCTGTTTTTT
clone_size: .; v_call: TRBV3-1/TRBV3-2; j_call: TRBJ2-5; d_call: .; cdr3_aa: CASTTRETQYF; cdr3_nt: TGTGCCAGCACCACTAGGGAGACCCAGTACTTC
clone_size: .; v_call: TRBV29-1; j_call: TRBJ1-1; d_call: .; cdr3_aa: CSVSSVPAEAFF; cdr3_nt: TGCAGCGTTAGTAGCGTCCCGGCTGAAGCTTTCTTT
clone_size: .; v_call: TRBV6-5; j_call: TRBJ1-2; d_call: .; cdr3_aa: CATYREIGYTF; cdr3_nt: TGTGCCACCTACAGGGAGATCGGCTACACCTTC
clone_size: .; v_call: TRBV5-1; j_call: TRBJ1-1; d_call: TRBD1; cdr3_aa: CASRQGASGTEAFF; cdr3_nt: TGCGCCAGCAGACAGGGGGCTAGTGGAACTGAAGCTTTCTTT
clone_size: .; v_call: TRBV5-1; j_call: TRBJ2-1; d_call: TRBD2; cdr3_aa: CASSPRRESSYNEQFF; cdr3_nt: TGCGCCAGCAGCCCCCGGCGGGAGAGCTCCTACAATGAGCAGTTCTTC
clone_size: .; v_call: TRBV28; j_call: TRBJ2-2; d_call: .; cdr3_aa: CASSFNGARTGELFF; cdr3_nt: TGTGCCAGCAGTTTCAATGGGGCGCGAACCGGGGAGCTGTTTTTT
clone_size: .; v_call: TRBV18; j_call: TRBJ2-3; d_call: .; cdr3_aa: CASSPRGKTDTQYF; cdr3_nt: TGTGCCAGCTCGCCCCGGGGGAAAACAGATACGCAGTATTTT
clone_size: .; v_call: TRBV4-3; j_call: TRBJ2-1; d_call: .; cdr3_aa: CASSQDASEYNEQFF; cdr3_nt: TGCGCCAGCAGCCAAGATGCTAGCGAGTACAATGAGCAGTTCTTC
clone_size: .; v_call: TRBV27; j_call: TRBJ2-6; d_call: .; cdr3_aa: CASSLSTGANVLTF; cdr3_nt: TGTGCCAGCAGTCTATCCACTGGGGCCAACGTCCTGACTTTC
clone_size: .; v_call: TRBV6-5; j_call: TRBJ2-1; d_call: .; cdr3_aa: CASSYAKAPEDEQFF; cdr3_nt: TGTGCCAGCAGTTACGCGAAAGCGCCAGAGGATGAGCAGTTCTTC
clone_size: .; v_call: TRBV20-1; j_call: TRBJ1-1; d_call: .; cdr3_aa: CSASQDRNTEAFF; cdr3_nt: TGCAGTGCTAGTCAAGACAGAAACACTGAAGCTTTCTTT
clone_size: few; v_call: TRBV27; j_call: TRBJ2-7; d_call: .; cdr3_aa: CASSDTSSTYPGEQYF; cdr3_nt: TGTGCCAGCAGCGACACGAGCTCTACTTACCCAGGGGAGCAGTACTTC
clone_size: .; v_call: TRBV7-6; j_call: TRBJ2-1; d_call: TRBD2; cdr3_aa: CASSLAPRLAGVTYNEQFF; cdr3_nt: TGTGCCAGCAGCTTAGCCCCTAGACTAGCGGGGGTTACCTACAATGAGCAGTTCTTC
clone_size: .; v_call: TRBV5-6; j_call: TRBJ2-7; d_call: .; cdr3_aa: CASSRFYEQYF; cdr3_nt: TGTGCCAGCAGCCGTTTCTACGAGCAGTACTTC
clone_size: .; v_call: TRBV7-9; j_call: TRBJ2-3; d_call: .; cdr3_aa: CASSPIRDTQYF; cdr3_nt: TGTGCCAGCAGCCCCATCCGGGATACGCAGTATTTT
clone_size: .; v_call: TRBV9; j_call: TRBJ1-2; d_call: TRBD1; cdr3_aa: CASSVVPGGNYGYTF; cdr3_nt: TGTGCCAGCAGCGTAGTACCAGGGGGTAACTATGGCTACACCTTC
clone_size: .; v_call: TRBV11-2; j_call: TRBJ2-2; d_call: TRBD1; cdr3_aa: CASREPLQGAYTGELFF; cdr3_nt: TGTGCCAGCAGGGAACCCTTACAGGGGGCTTACACCGGGGAGCTGTTTTTT
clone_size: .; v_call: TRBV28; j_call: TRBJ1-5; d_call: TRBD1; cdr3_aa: CASSPGGAVPQPQHF; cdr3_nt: TGTGCCAGCAGTCCAGGGGGCGCGGTCCCTCAGCCCCAGCATTTT
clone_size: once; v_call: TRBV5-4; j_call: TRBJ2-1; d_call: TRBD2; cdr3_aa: CASRAGGPVSYNEQFF; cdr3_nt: TGTGCCAGCCGGGCGGGGGGGCCCGTCTCCTACAATGAGCAGTTCTTC
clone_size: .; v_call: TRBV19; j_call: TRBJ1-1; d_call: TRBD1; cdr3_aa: CASTPTGLNTEAFF; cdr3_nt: TGTGCCAGTACCCCGACAGGGCTGAACACTGAAGCTTTCTTT
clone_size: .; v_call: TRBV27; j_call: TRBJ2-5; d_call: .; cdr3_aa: CASSLAGAETQYF; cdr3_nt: TGTGCCAGCAGTTTGGCTGGAGCAGAGACCCAGTACTTC
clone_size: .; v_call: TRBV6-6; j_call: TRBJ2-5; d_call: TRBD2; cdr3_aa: CASSSVGTSEETQYF; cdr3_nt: TGTGCCAGCAGTTCCGTCGGGACTAGCGAAGAGACCCAGTACTTC
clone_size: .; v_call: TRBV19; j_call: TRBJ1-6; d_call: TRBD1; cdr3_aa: CASSIGTAHSPLHF; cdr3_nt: TGTGCCAGTAGTATCGGGACAGCACATTCACCCCTCCACTTT